These T cell receptor beta chains were read from a single sample in a study of shared clonotypes between healthy human individuals. The assay was immunoSEQ multiplex PCR, and TCRdb's table has in-frame clones only and misses some. This sample yields 2 million to 2.5 million clones, of which almost 96% are seen a single time; less than 0.15% belongs to the top ten. Sequenced material: naive CD4+ T cells sorted from blood. The receptors were gathered from a man aged 18-30 years in good health. Each CDR3 is given with its conserved first and last residue. A D gene is named only where the DNA matches it firmly. A clone size is listed for some rows: how often the clone was seen (once, few, many), or a class if it is expanded.

length | J | size | V | D | DNA | CDR3
13 | TRBJ2-1 | - | TRBV6-6 | - | TGTGCCAGCAGTTACCCCTCCTACAATGAGCAGTTCTTC | CASSYPSYNEQFF
14 | TRBJ2-1 | - | TRBV5-1 | - | TGCGCCAGCAGCCCGAGAGGAAACCACAATGAGCAGTTCTTC | CASSPRGNHNEQFF
16 | TRBJ2-3 | - | TRBV6-5 | TRBD2 | TGTGCCAGCAGTTTCCAGCGGGGGGCTAGCACAGATACGCAGTATTTT | CASSFQRGASTDTQYF
13 | TRBJ1-1 | few | TRBV28 | TRBD1 | TGTGCCAGCAGTTTAAACAGGGGAACTGAAGCTTTCTTT | CASSLNRGTEAFF
13 | TRBJ2-5 | - | TRBV2 | - | TGTGCCAGCATTCGATCCCTCCAAGAGACCCAGTACTTC | CASIRSLQETQYF
16 | TRBJ2-1 | - | TRBV11-1 | - | TGTGCCAGCAGCCCCGGGACGGGGAGCTCCTACAATGAGCAGTTCTTC | CASSPGTGSSYNEQFF
11 | TRBJ2-5 | once | TRBV29-1 | - | TGCAGCGCTGGTCCAGGAGAGACCCAGTACTTC | CSAGPGETQYF
15 | TRBJ2-1 | - | TRBV18 | - | TGTGCCAGCTCACTTGCCGTAGCCCAGTACAATGAGCAGTTCTTC | CASSLAVAQYNEQFF
16 | TRBJ1-2 | - | TRBV5-6 | TRBD1 | TGTGCCAGCAGCTCTTCGGCCCAGGGGGCAGTGCGGGGCTACACCTTC | CASSSSAQGAVRGYTF
17 | TRBJ2-3 | - | TRBV13 | - | TGTGCCAGCAGCTTAGCCCTATCGGTGAAAGAAACAGATACGCAGTATTTT | CASSLALSVKETDTQYF
15 | TRBJ1-6 | - | TRBV4-1 | TRBD1 | TGCGCCAGCAGCCAAGAGGGACAGGGAAGTTCACCCCTCCACTTT | CASSQEGQGSSPLHF
17 | TRBJ2-5 | - | TRBV7-2 | - | TGTGCCAGCAACCCCAGGGGTAGTGGGAGGTGGCAAGAGACCCAGTACTTC | CASNPRGSGRWQETQYF
12 | TRBJ2-7 | once | TRBV6-5 | - | TGTGCCAGCAGTTACACAGTCAACGAGCAGTACTTC | CASSYTVNEQYF
13 | TRBJ2-2 | - | TRBV25-1 | - | TGTGCCAGCAGTGAATACAACACCGGGGAGCTGTTTTTT | CASSEYNTGELFF
11 | TRBJ2-7 | - | TRBV6-5 | - | TGTGCCAGCAGTAACAGTGACGAGCAGTACTTC | CASSNSDEQYF
15 | TRBJ2-3 | - | TRBV28 | - | TGTGCCAGCACCCCAGACGAGAAGGGAAGAGATACGCAGTATTTT | CASTPDEKGRDTQYF
14 | TRBJ2-7 | - | TRBV5-1 | TRBD2 | TGCGCCAGCAGCTTAGCGGGGGCCTCCTCCGAGCAGTACTTC | CASSLAGASSEQYF
13 | TRBJ1-6 | - | TRBV5-6 | TRBD1 | TGTGCCAGCAGGGGGACAGAGAATTCACCCCTCCACTTT | CASRGTENSPLHF
14 | TRBJ1-2 | - | TRBV5-1 | TRBD1 | TGCGCCAGCAGCTATGCCGGGACAGCCTATGGCTACACCTTC | CASSYAGTAYGYTF
15 | TRBJ2-5 | - | TRBV5-1 | - | TGCGCCAGCAGCTTTGGAGGGGAGGTAAAAGAGACCCAGTACTTC | CASSFGGEVKETQYF
14 | TRBJ2-7 | few | TRBV2 | TRBD1 | TGTGCCAGCAGTACGGGACAGGGATCCTACGAGCAGTACTTC | CASSTGQGSYEQYF
15 | TRBJ1-1 | - | TRBV27 | TRBD1 | TGTGCCAGCAGTTTGCAGGGACAGTTGAACACTGAAGCTTTCTTT | CASSLQGQLNTEAFF
15 | TRBJ2-1 | - | TRBV7-8 | TRBD2 | TGTGCCAGCAGCTTAGGAGGACTAGCTAGTAATGAGCAGTTCTTC | CASSLGGLASNEQFF
16 | TRBJ1-6 | - | TRBV7-2 | - | TGTGCCAGCAGCTTAGTGGGGGGCGTTAAGTACTCACCCCTCCACTTT | CASSLVGGVKYSPLHF
14 | TRBJ1-1 | - | TRBV19 | - | TGTGCCAGTAGTGTCTCGACAGGGAACACTGAAGCTTTCTTT | CASSVSTGNTEAFF
15 | TRBJ2-5 | - | TRBV19 | TRBD2 | TGTGCCAGTAGTGCACGGACTAGCGGGTTAGAGACCCAGTACTTC | CASSARTSGLETQYF
14 | TRBJ1-2 | - | TRBV6-5 | - | TGTGCCAGCAGTTACTCGAAGGGGATCGGCGGCTACACCTTC | CASSYSKGIGGYTF
18 | TRBJ2-5 | - | TRBV30 | TRBD2 | TGTGCCTGGAGTGTAGGATTAACTAGCGGGAGGCTCCAAGAGACCCAGTACTTC | CAWSVGLTSGRLQETQYF
14 | TRBJ1-2 | - | TRBV29-1 | - | TGCAGCGTTGAAGTTGGGACATCTAACTATGGCTACACCTTC | CSVEVGTSNYGYTF
17 | TRBJ2-3 | - | TRBV9 | TRBD2 | TGTGCCAGCAGCGTTGCCGGGACTAGCGGGAGAACAGATACGCAGTATTTT | CASSVAGTSGRTDTQYF
15 | TRBJ1-2 | - | TRBV10-3 | TRBD1 | TGTGCCACCCTGGACAGGGGATGGGCTAACTATGGCTACACCTTC | CATLDRGWANYGYTF
15 | TRBJ2-3 | - | TRBV5-1 | - | TGCGCCAGCAGCTTGGCGCCGGGGAGCACAGATACGCAGTATTTT | CASSLAPGSTDTQYF
14 | TRBJ2-7 | once | TRBV7-9 | - | TGTGCCAGCAGCTTCAACAGGGAAACCTACGAGCAGTACTTC | CASSFNRETYEQYF
13 | TRBJ1-2 | - | TRBV28 | - | TGTGCCAGCAGTTCGGTGGGCACCTATGGCTACACCTTC | CASSSVGTYGYTF
14 | TRBJ2-2 | - | TRBV5-4 | - | TGTGCCAGCAGCTTGGCCGGAGTCGCCGGGGAGCTGTTTTTT | CASSLAGVAGELFF
15 | TRBJ2-1 | - | TRBV5-1 | - | TGCGCCAGCAGCTTGGGGCGGGACTCCTACAATGAGCAGTTCTTC | CASSLGRDSYNEQFF
16 | TRBJ1-6 | few | TRBV2 | - | TGTGCCAGCAGTTCGTCAACAGGGACGGTGCATTCACCCCTCCACTTT | CASSSSTGTVHSPLHF
14 | TRBJ1-6 | - | TRBV27 | - | TGTGCCAGCAGTACGAACAGCGTCCTTTTAACCCTCCACTTT | CASSTNSVLLTLHF
13 | TRBJ1-2 | - | TRBV6-6 | TRBD1 | TGTGCCAGCAGTTACTCGACAGGGCAGGGCTACACCTTC | CASSYSTGQGYTF
14 | TRBJ2-7 | - | TRBV5-4 | TRBD2 | TGTGCCAGCAGCTCCAAAGCAGCGGGGGACGAGCAGTACTTC | CASSSKAAGDEQYF
18 | TRBJ1-6 | - | TRBV4-1 | - | TGCGCCAGCAGCCAAGAGGCACAGGGTTGGACCTATAATTCACCCCTCCACTTT | CASSQEAQGWTYNSPLHF
14 | TRBJ2-3 | - | TRBV10-1 | - | TGCGCCAGCAGTTTTGGACAGCCCACAGATACGCAGTATTTT | CASSFGQPTDTQYF
13 | TRBJ1-1 | - | TRBV2 | - | TGTGCCAGCCGAGGACAGCTGAACACTGAAGCTTTCTTT | CASRGQLNTEAFF
16 | TRBJ2-1 | once | TRBV6-5 | - | TGTGCCAGCAGTTACTCGATTTGGAGTGCAAAGGATGAGCAGTTCTTC | CASSYSIWSAKDEQFF
15 | TRBJ2-1 | - | TRBV6-6 | TRBD2 | TGTGCCAGCAGTCTGGCTAGCGGGGGGGGCAATGAGCAGTTCTTC | CASSLASGGGNEQFF
14 | TRBJ2-5 | few | TRBV5-1 | - | TGCGCCAGCAGCGACCGGGACTACCAAGAGACCCAGTACTTC | CASSDRDYQETQYF
16 | TRBJ2-6 | - | TRBV10-3 | - | TGTGCCATCAGTGAGTCGAGGGGGAGAGGGGCCAACGTCCTGACTTTC | CAISESRGRGANVLTF
14 | TRBJ2-7 | - | TRBV28 | - | TGTGCCAGCAGTTTGGGGACACCGTCCTACGAGCAGTACTTC | CASSLGTPSYEQYF
16 | TRBJ2-3 | once | TRBV11-2 | - | TGTGCCAGCAGCTTAGGGGCAAAGAATGGGGGAGATACGCAGTATTTT | CASSLGAKNGGDTQYF
14 | TRBJ1-5 | - | TRBV6-5 | - | TGTGCCAGCAGTTATTCCGGGGCCCATCAGCCCCAGCATTTT | CASSYSGAHQPQHF
14 | TRBJ1-2 | - | TRBV5-4 | - | TGTGCCAGCAGCCCGGAGGGACGGAACTATGGCTACACCTTC | CASSPEGRNYGYTF
15 | TRBJ2-2 | - | TRBV4-2 | - | TGTGCCAGCAGTCTTGCCCCCGCGAACACCGGGGAGCTGTTTTTT | CASSLAPANTGELFF
14 | TRBJ1-1 | - | TRBV6-5 | - | TGTGCCAGCAGTTATCGGGGGGTCAAGACTGAAGCTTTCTTT | CASSYRGVKTEAFF
12 | TRBJ1-1 | - | TRBV18 | - | TGTGCCAGCTCACCACGTATCACTGAAGCTTTCTTT | CASSPRITEAFF
13 | TRBJ1-2 | - | TRBV6-5 | TRBD1 | TGTGCCAGCAGTACGGGGGACAGGGCTGGCTACACCTTC | CASSTGDRAGYTF
15 | TRBJ2-7 | once | TRBV5-1 | TRBD2 | TGCGCCAGCAGCTTGGAGAGCGGGAGTTCCTACGAGCAGTACTTC | CASSLESGSSYEQYF
14 | TRBJ1-1 | - | TRBV6-5 | - | TGTGCCAGCACTCCAGCCGGGGGCGGCACTGAAGCTTTCTTT | CASTPAGGGTEAFF